Below, 27 T cell receptor beta chains from the same sample are listed, as sequenced in a study of blood T cell repertoires in COVID-19. Using immunoSEQ multiplex PCR, the repertoire was profiled, and TCRdb retains in-frame clones only, with some absent. The data contain some 250,000 clones, about 88% of them singletons. The specimen sequenced was peripheral blood. The receptors originated from a woman aged 40 to 50 who had recovered from COVID-19.

V is TRBV7-8 and J is TRBJ1-3, with TRBD1 as a possible D gene (5 bases). This CDR3 region has 14 residues. Deletions cut 5 bases from V and 0 bases from J, with 8 bases between. Germline loops: CDR1 SGHVS, CDR2 FQNEAQ. This CDR3 reads CASSTTASGNTIYF. The CDR3 nucleotides are TGTGCCAGCAGCACGACAGCCTCTGGAAACACCATATATTTT.

The chain carries TRBV7-9 and TRBJ2-3; the match to TRBD2 covers 15 bases. CDR3 length: 16 residues. V trimming: 4 bases; J trimming: 4 bases; junction bases outside the gene matches: 3. The germline V gene encodes CDR1 SEHNR and CDR2 FQNEAQ (reference sequence). The CDR3 loop reads CASSSGLAGGPDTQYF. The DNA of the CDR3 is TGTGCCAGCAGCTCCGGACTAGCGGGAGGGCCAGATACGCAGTATTTT.

The chain combines TRBV7-9 with TRBJ2-1; a possible D gene is TRBD2 (5 bases). Germline V lookup: CDR1 SEHNR, CDR2 FQNEAQ (reference sequence). The length of the CDR3 is 15 residues. The germline V and J ends were trimmed by 5 bases and 3 bases, with 14 bases remaining between them. CDR3 in amino acids: CASSLLSGSYNEQFF. CDR3 bases: TGTGCCAGCAGCCTTCTAAGTGGGAGCTACAATGAGCAGTTCTTC. The full variable domain, its missing parts supplied by reference TRBV7-9 and TRBJ2-1, is DTGVSQNPRHKITKRGQNVTFRCDPISEHNRLYWYRQTLGQGPEFLTYFQNEAQLEKSRLLSDRFSAERPKGSFSTLEIQRTEQGDSAMYLCASSLLSGSYNEQFFGPGTRLTVL.

This clone came up a few times. The chain employs TRBV5-6 and TRBJ2-1, with 9 bases fitting TRBD2. Germline V gene sequence: CDR1 SGHDT, CDR2 YYEEEE. The CDR3 extends over 16 amino acids. V lost 0 bases, J lost 9 bases, and 10 bases stayed unmatched. In nucleotides, the CDR3 is TGTGCCAGCAGCTTGGAGGGGACTAGCCCCGAAGGTGAGCAGTTCTTC. This sequence encodes CASSLEGTSPEGEQFF.

The chain uses TRBV6-5 and TRBJ2-7; 8 bases map to TRBD2. Germline V lookup: CDR1 MNHEY, CDR2 SVGAGI. Germline trimming cut 2 bases from V and 3 bases from J; bases unmatched to any gene: 6. There are 15 residues in the CDR3. CDR3 in DNA: TGTGCCAGCAGTTACCCCCCAGCGGGAGTCTACGAGCAGTACTTC. It specifies CASSYPPAGVYEQYF.

In nucleotides, the CDR3 is TGTGCCAGCAGCCGGACTAGCGGAGGGGGGGAGACCCAGTACTTC. Residues: CASSRTSGGGETQYF. The rearrangement uses TRBV7-2 and TRBJ2-5, with 10 bases identical to TRBD2. The length of the CDR3 is 15 residues. Per the germline V gene, CDR1 is SGHTA and CDR2 is FQGNSA. Losses at the gene ends were 5 bases for V and 5 bases for J; bases not matched to a gene: 8.

This clone came up once. The chain is built from TRBV27 and TRBJ1-1; 9 nucleotides align to TRBD1. V lost 10 bases to trimming and J lost 5 bases; unmatched junction nucleotides: 5. The CDR3 covers 12 residues. CDR1 and CDR2 from the germline V gene are MNHEY and SMNVEV (reference sequence). CDR3 residues: CATKTGGTEAFF. The CDR3 DNA is TGTGCCACCAAGACAGGGGGTACTGAAGCTTTCTTT.

The rearrangement links TRBV19 to TRBJ2-3, with TRBD2 matching 11 bases. This CDR3 contains 18 residues. V dropped 0 bases and J dropped 1; count of bases not matched to a gene: 6. Germline lookup yields CDR1 LNHDA and CDR2 SQIVND (reference sequence). The CDR3, as DNA: TGTGCCAGTAGTATAGATGCCATAGCGGGAGGGCGCACAGATACGCAGTATTTT. This translates into CASSIDAIAGGRTDTQYF. The full variable domain, its missing parts supplied by reference TRBV19 and TRBJ2-3, is DGGITQSPKYLFRKEGQNVTLSCEQNLNHDAMYWYRQDPGQGLRLIYYSQIVNDFQKGDIAEGYSVSREKKESFPLTVTSAQKNPTAFYLCASSIDAIAGGRTDTQYFGPGTRLTVL.

This clone has only one observation. The chain couples TRBV7-3 to TRBJ2-7; D might be TRBD2 (6 bases). This CDR3 region has 13 residues. Trimming removed 2 bases from V and 6 bases from J, with 11 bases in between. Germline V gene sequence: CDR1 SGHTA, CDR2 FQGTGA. CDR3 protein: CASSLGAGSEQYF. CDR3 in DNA: TGTGCCAGCAGCTTAGGGGCGGGGTCCGAGCAGTACTTC. Filled out from reference TRBV7-3 and TRBJ2-7, the complete variable domain reads GAGVSQTPSNKVTEKGKYVELRCDPISGHTALYWYRQSLGQGPEFLIYFQGTGAADDSGLPNDRFFAVRPEGSVSTLKIQRTERGDSAVYLCASSLGAGSEQYFGPGTRLTVT.

This chain links TRBV27 with TRBJ2-1; the match to TRBD2 covers 10 bases. This CDR3 comprises 15 residues. Germline assignment: CDR1 MNHEY and CDR2 SMNVEV (reference sequence). Trimming at V came to 3 bases and at J to 4 bases, leaving 3 bases not matched to a gene. In DNA, the CDR3 is TGTGCCAGCAGTTTGTCTAGCGGGAGATACAATGAGCAGTTCTTC. This sequence encodes CASSLSSGRYNEQFF.

The chain is built from TRBV19 and TRBJ1-2; D possibly corresponds to TRBD1 (6 bases). The CDR3 runs to 14 residues. Germline V gene data show CDR1 as LNHDA and CDR2 as SQIVND (reference sequence). Trimming took off 7 bases at V and 2 bases at J, with 14 bases between the two ends. The CDR3 spells CASMAPRGNYGYTF. The CDR3 bases are TGTGCCAGTATGGCCCCCAGGGGAAACTATGGCTACACCTTC. Full variable domain (remainder filled in from reference TRBV19 and TRBJ1-2): DGGITQSPKYLFRKEGQNVTLSCEQNLNHDAMYWYRQDPGQGLRLIYYSQIVNDFQKGDIAEGYSVSREKKESFPLTVTSAQKNPTAFYLCASMAPRGNYGYTFGSGTRLTVV.

The chain has TRBV5-6 and TRBJ2-7, with D maybe TRBD1 (5 bases). There are 14 residues in the CDR3. V was cut by 0 bases and J by 7 bases, with 14 bases left in between. Per germline, CDR1 SGHDT and CDR2 YYEEEE. CDR3 region: CASSLAGRSGEQYF. The CDR3, as DNA: TGTGCCAGCAGCTTGGCGGGCAGGTCAGGGGAGCAGTACTTC.

The rearrangement uses TRBV7-2 and TRBJ2-1; perhaps TRBD2 as D (6 bases). The CDR3 covers 14 residues. CDR1 and CDR2 from the germline V gene are SGHTA and FQGNSA. V dropped 5 bases and J dropped 9 bases, with 17 bases sitting between them. Written as DNA, the CDR3 is TGTGCCAGCAGCCCCCCCGCGGGAAGGGGTGAGCAGTTCTTC. It is translated as CASSPPAGRGEQFF.

The CDR3 coding sequence is TGTGCCAGCAGTTATACAGGCGGAAACACCATATATTTT. This sequence encodes CASSYTGGNTIYF. This chain links TRBV6-2 or TRBV6-3 with TRBJ1-3, with TRBD1 as a possible D gene (5 bases). Trimming stripped 3 bases from V and 4 bases from J, with 7 bases between. In germline, CDR1 is MNHEY, CDR2 SVGEGT. CDR3 length: 13 amino acids.

The chain couples TRBV19 to TRBJ1-2, with D possibly being TRBD1 (6 bases). Trimming took off 7 bases at V and 2 bases at J, with 20 bases between the two ends. CDR3 length: 16 amino acids. Germline values: CDR1 LNHDA, CDR2 SQIVND (reference sequence). CDR3 in amino acids: CASTTGGARANYGYTF. DNA for the CDR3: TGTGCCAGTACCACGGGGGGGGCCCGGGCAAACTATGGCTACACCTTC.

The chain recombines TRBV24-1 with TRBJ1-2, with a weak D call TRBD1 (5 bases). CDR3 length: 14 residues. Germline V CDR1 and CDR2: KGHDR, SFDVKD. Between the trimmed V and J ends, which lost 2 bases and 2 bases, there was a span of 8 bases. CDR3 in amino acids: CATSDWGLNYGYTF. The CDR3 nucleotides read TGTGCCACCAGTGATTGGGGACTGAACTATGGCTACACCTTC.

The rearrangement links TRBV2 to TRBJ1-1, with D possibly matching TRBD1 (6 bases). CDR1 SNHLY and CDR2 FYNNEI come from the germline V gene. The germline V and J ends were trimmed by 0 bases and 3 bases, with 14 bases remaining between them. This CDR3 has 16 amino acids. The CDR3 nucleotides are TGTGCCAGCAGTGAAGCGGGGGCAGGCGAACACACTGAAGCTTTCTTT. Amino acids: CASSEAGAGEHTEAFF.

The chain is built from TRBV18 and TRBJ1-2; D is unclear. Trimming took 0 bases from V and 7 from J, leaving 9 bases between them. The CDR3 extends over 13 amino acids. Germline CDR1 and CDR2: KGHSH and LQKENI. The CDR3 spells CASSPPQIPGYTF. The CDR3 region has the DNA TGTGCCAGCTCACCACCGCAGATACCTGGCTACACCTTC.

The chain carries TRBV19 and TRBJ2-2; 7 nucleotides align to TRBD2. With 5 bases clipped from V and 1 base from J, the junction kept 4 bases outside the gene matches. The CDR3 spans 15 residues. Per the germline V gene, CDR1 is LNHDA and CDR2 is SQIVND (reference sequence). The CDR3 nucleotides read TGTGCCAGTAGTGTATCTAGCGGGAACACCGGGGAGCTGTTTTTT. Encoded protein: CASSVSSGNTGELFF.

V and J are TRBV6-4 and TRBJ1-4; TRBD1 matches at 8 bases. V gave up 8 bases and J gave up 7 bases; unmatched junction bases: 12. Germline V lookup: CDR1 MRHNA, CDR2 SNTAGT. The CDR3 extends over 15 amino acids. The CDR3 reads CASAPTGTGAEKLFF. CDR3 in DNA: TGTGCCAGCGCCCCAACCGGGACAGGTGCTGAAAAACTGTTTTTT.

This clone is a singleton in its sample. V gene TRBV18 combines with J gene TRBJ2-1; 7 nucleotides match TRBD2. J gave up 6 bases and V 3 bases, and 11 bases lay outside the gene matches. CDR3 size: 16 residues. Germline values: CDR1 KGHSH, CDR2 LQKENI. In nucleotides, the CDR3 is TGTGCCAGCTCACCCCCTGGGGGACTAAAGGGCAATGAGCAGTTCTTC. Protein sequence: CASSPPGGLKGNEQFF. Full variable domain (missing parts from reference TRBV18 and TRBJ2-1): NAGVMQNPRHLVRRRGQEARLRCSPMKGHSHVYWYRQLPEEGLKFMVYLQKENIIDESGMPKERFSAEFPKEGPSILRIQQVVRGDSAAYFCASSPPGGLKGNEQFFGPGTRLTVL.

J is TRBJ2-1 and V is TRBV6-5, with TRBD2 matching over 8 bases. With 6 bases clipped from V and 4 bases from J, the junction kept 8 bases outside the gene matches. The CDR3 is 15 amino acids. The germline CDR1 and CDR2 sequences are MNHEY and SVGAGI. The DNA of the CDR3 is TGTGCCAGCAGAGCTTCGGGAGGGGGGTACAATGAGCAGTTCTTC. Its translation: CASRASGGGYNEQFF.

The chain recombines TRBV7-2 with TRBJ1-1; 10 bases agree with TRBD1. J was trimmed by 1 base and V by 5 bases; bases with no gene match: 4. Per germline, CDR1 SGHTA and CDR2 FQGNSA. The CDR3 extends over 15 amino acids. CDR3 sequence (DNA): TGTGCCAGCAGCGCCGGGACAGGGGCGAACACTGAAGCTTTCTTT. It translates to CASSAGTGANTEAFF.

The chain joins TRBV7-3 to TRBJ2-1; 8 nucleotides align to TRBD2. The CDR3 consists of 16 residues. V was clipped by 0 bases and J by 9 bases; unmatched bases: 10. Germline CDR1 and CDR2: SGHTA and FQGTGA. The CDR3 DNA is TGTGCCAGCAGCTTAACTCCAGGGACTAGTGGATTTGAGCAGTTCTTC. Its translation: CASSLTPGTSGFEQFF.

The chain uses TRBV27 and TRBJ2-3, with D possibly being TRBD1 (7 bases). The V end was cut by 2 bases, the J end by 0 bases, with 15 bases between. Germline lookup yields CDR1 MNHEY and CDR2 SMNVEV (reference sequence). The CDR3 has 17 amino acids. CDR3 nucleotides: TGTGCCAGCAGTTTAAGGGGGCGGGGCGGGAGCACAGATACGCAGTATTTT. This encodes CASSLRGRGGSTDTQYF.

The chain carries TRBV6-6 and TRBJ1-3; D gene unclear. Germline V gene sequence: CDR1 MNHNY, CDR2 SVGAGI (reference sequence). There are 13 residues in the CDR3. V dropped 4 bases and J dropped 3 bases, with 7 bases sitting between them. The CDR3 loop reads CASSSRGGNTIYF. DNA for the CDR3: TGTGCCAGCAGTTCCCGGGGTGGAAACACCATATATTTT.

This rearrangement joins TRBV24-1 to TRBJ2-7, with 10 positions matching TRBD1. Trimming removed 4 bases from V and 6 bases from J; junction bases left unmatched: 8. The CDR3 has 15 amino acids. CDR1 and CDR2 (germline): KGHDR, SFDVKD. The CDR3 is CATSDPGQGVGEQYF. The CDR3 DNA reads as TGTGCCACCAGTGACCCCGGACAGGGGGTTGGCGAGCAGTACTTC.